This T cell receptor beta chain appears in the sequencing data of a study of cytomegalovirus exposure and HLA in healthy donors. The study, taken as a whole, reports: A highly shared variant cluster was judged a likely technical artifact.

In regard to this clone: As yet, its antigen is unknown.

V was trimmed by 1 base and J by 10 bases, leaving 14 bases between them. CDR1 and CDR2 (germline): SGHVS, FQNEAQ. The CDR3 loop spans 14 amino acids. PCR used 60 Vbeta primers and 13 Jbeta primers. Sequenced by immunoSEQ multiplex PCR; TCRdb stores in-frame clones only, minus some. Among 120,000 or so clones listed, over 65% were seen once. Sequencing was performed on PBMCs. The TCR sequence derives from a man aged 30-40 years in good health and CMV-seropositive. The chain is built from TRBV7-8 and TRBJ2-1; D is possibly TRBD2 (6 bases). CDR3 protein: CASSLELAGYEQFF. The CDR3 nucleotides are TGTGCCAGCAGCTTAGAACTAGCCGGTTACGAGCAGTTCTTC.